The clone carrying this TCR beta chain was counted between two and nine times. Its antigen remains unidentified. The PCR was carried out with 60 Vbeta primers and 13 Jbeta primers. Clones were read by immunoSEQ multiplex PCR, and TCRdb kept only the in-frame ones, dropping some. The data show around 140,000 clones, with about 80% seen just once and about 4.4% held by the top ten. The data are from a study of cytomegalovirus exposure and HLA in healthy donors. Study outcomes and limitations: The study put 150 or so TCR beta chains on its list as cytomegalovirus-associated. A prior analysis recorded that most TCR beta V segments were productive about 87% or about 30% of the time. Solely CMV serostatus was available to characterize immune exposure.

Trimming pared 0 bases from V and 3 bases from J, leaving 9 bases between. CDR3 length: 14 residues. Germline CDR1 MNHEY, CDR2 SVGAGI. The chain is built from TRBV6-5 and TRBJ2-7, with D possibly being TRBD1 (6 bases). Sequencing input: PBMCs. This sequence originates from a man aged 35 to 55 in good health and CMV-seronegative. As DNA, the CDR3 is TGTGCCAGCAGTTACTCAGGGACAAACTACGAGCAGTACTTC. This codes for CASSYSGTNYEQYF.